The present T cell receptor beta chain was sequenced within a study of beta chain features in type 1 diabetes. Study-level background: Healthy donors and patients showed comparable age, gender and cell yields. Findings of the study overall: These data did not resolve whether HLA type affects TCRB rearrangement. cDNA-based reads could over-represent cells with high TCR expression.

This clone was seen a handful of times. Its cognate antigen is unknown. Trimming left V 6 bases short and J 4 bases short, with 14 bases between. The CDR3 totals 14 residues. Germline assignment: CDR1 MRHNA and CDR2 SNTAGT. Reverse transcribing all isolated RNA meant expressed TCRB transcripts were sequenced. The protocol was immunoSEQ multiplex PCR, while the TCRdb copy is restricted to in-frame clones and leaves out a portion. This table holds 250,000 to 350,000 clones, about 14% found once. Markers CD45RO/CCR7/CD25/CD127/CD95/CD27 served to sort CD4+ naive, central memory, regulatory and stem cell-like memory cells.

The chain is built from TRBV6-4 and TRBJ2-3, with D possibly TRBD2 on 5 matching bases. Material for sequencing was central memory CD4+ T cells from blood. The TCR comes from a man aged 30-40 years in good health. The CDR3, as DNA: TGTGCCAGCAGCCCCGGGGTTCTCCCAGATACGCAGTATTTT. Translation gives CASSPGVLPDTQYF.